A single sample gave rise to the 21 T cell receptor beta chains below, sequenced in a study of OX40 agonist ivuxolimab in advanced cancers. Here immunoSEQ multiplex PCR was the method, and the copy in TCRdb shows in-frame clones only, minus some. The table shows under 50,000 clones, with around 85% occurring only once. Material: CD4+ or CD8+ T cells sorted from blood, obtained in a trial of the OX40 agonist ivuxolimab. These receptors were obtained from an adult with an advanced solid tumor such as melanoma, head and neck, liver or kidney cancer.

The chain carries TRBV15 and TRBJ2-5, with D hard to call. Germline lookup yields CDR1 LNHNV and CDR2 YYDKDF (reference sequence). The CDR3 consists of 16 residues. The V and J ends lost 5 bases and 2 bases respectively, with 18 bases between them. Written as DNA, the CDR3 is TGTGCCACCAGCGATTACGGCAGAGACAATCAAGAGACCCAGTACTTC. Translated: CATSDYGRDNQETQYF.

The rearrangement links TRBV6-5 to TRBJ2-7; TRBD1 might be the D (5 bases). This CDR3 has 15 residues. Deletions cut 1 base from V and 2 bases from J, with 12 bases between. CDR1 and CDR2 (germline): MNHEY, SVGAGI. The CDR3 spells CASSYFQGQTYEQYF. CDR3 DNA sequence: TGTGCCAGCAGTTACTTTCAGGGCCAGACCTACGAGCAGTACTTC.

The chain combines TRBV28 with TRBJ2-7, with unresolved D. V was shortened by 0 bases and J by 1 base, with 7 bases between the two germline ends. This CDR3 comprises 14 residues. Germline values: CDR1 MDHEN, CDR2 SYDVKM. The CDR3 region is CASSLWDGSYEQYF. The CDR3 bases are TGTGCCAGCAGTTTATGGGACGGATCCTACGAGCAGTACTTC. Together with reference TRBV28 and TRBJ2-7, the CDR3 gives the full variable domain: DVKVTQSSRYLVKRTGEKVFLECVQDMDHENMFWYRQDPGLGLRLIYFSYDVKMKEKGDIPEGYSVSREKKERFSLILESASTNQTSMYLCASSLWDGSYEQYFGPGTRLTVT.

The chain combines TRBV5-5 with TRBJ2-7; D unresolved. The CDR3 totals 15 residues. The V gene lost 2 bases and the J gene lost 1 base, with 13 bases spanning the gap. The germline gives CDR1 SGHKS, CDR2 YYEKEE (reference sequence). The CDR3 is CASSFGPGSSYEQYF. The CDR3 region has the DNA TGTGCCAGCAGCTTTGGACCGGGCTCTTCCTACGAGCAGTACTTC.

The V call is TRBV2, the J call TRBJ2-3, with 10 bases fitting TRBD2. The V and J ends lost 2 bases and 3 bases, in that order; junction bases with no gene match: 11. The germline CDR1 and CDR2 sequences are SNHLY and FYNNEI. The CDR3 has 18 residues. The CDR3 nucleotides are TGTGCCAGCAGTGAAACGAGCGGGGGGGCTCTGAGAACAGATACGCAGTATTTT. This codes for CASSETSGGALRTDTQYF.

The V and J genes are TRBV11-2 and TRBJ1-1; no clear D gene. Germline lookup yields CDR1 SGHAT and CDR2 FQNNGV. CDR3 length equals 12 residues. Trimming shortened V by 7 bases and J by 10 bases, and 16 bases separated the two germline ends. CDR3 protein: CASTKIFGVAFF. CDR3 DNA: TGTGCCAGCACCAAAATCTTCGGGGTAGCTTTCTTT.

The chain has TRBV27 and TRBJ2-3; 11 nucleotides line up with TRBD2. CDR1 MNHEY and CDR2 SMNVEV come from the germline V gene (reference sequence). The V and J ends lost 4 bases and 3 bases, in that order; junction bases with no gene match: 6. This CDR3 region has 16 residues. In nucleotides, the CDR3 is TGTGCCAGCAGTTCCTTTTTAGCGGGAGGGACAGATACGCAGTATTTT. It translates to CASSSFLAGGTDTQYF.

The genes are TRBV21-1 and TRBJ2-7; the table's TRBD2 call for D was not verified on the DNA. TRBV21-1 is deemed a pseudogene. There are 15 residues in the CDR3. The CDR3 reads CASSEAGLDTYEQYF. CDR3 in DNA: TGTGCCAGCAGCGAGGCAGGACTAGATACCTACGAGCAGTACTTC.

This chain connects TRBV2 to TRBJ2-7; 9 positions agree with TRBD1. The germline V gene encodes CDR1 SNHLY and CDR2 FYNNEI. The CDR3 loop spans 15 amino acids. With 5 bases clipped from V and 0 bases from J, the junction kept 5 bases outside the gene matches. DNA of the CDR3: TGTGCCAGCAGTCCCAGGACAGGGGCCTCCTACGAGCAGTACTTC. Its translation: CASSPRTGASYEQYF.

In its sample, this clone was seen once. V usage is TRBV4-2 and J usage is TRBJ1-4, with 7 bases lining up with TRBD1. V shed 4 bases, J shed 7 bases, and the junction held 6 bases outside the gene matches. Per germline, CDR1 LGHNA and CDR2 YNFKEQ. This CDR3 has 14 residues. CDR3 protein: CASSPRGGGEKLFF. The CDR3 DNA reads TGTGCCAGCAGCCCCCGAGGGGGCGGTGAAAAACTGTTTTTT.

The chain uses TRBV7-2 and TRBJ2-5; TRBD2 is a possible D gene (5 bases). The germline gives CDR1 SGHTA, CDR2 FQGNSA. The CDR3 covers 14 residues. V dropped 1 base and J dropped 6 bases, with 12 bases sitting between them. The CDR3 DNA reads as TGTGCCAGCAGCTTAGAGGGTCCGGGGAAGACCCAGTACTTC. Residues: CASSLEGPGKTQYF. Supplemented by reference TRBV7-2 and TRBJ2-5, the full variable domain reads GAGVSQSPSNKVTEKGKDVELRCDPISGHTALYWYRQSLGQGLEFLIYFQGNSAPDKSGLPSDRFSAERTGGSVSTLTIQRTQQEDSAVYLCASSLEGPGKTQYFGPGTRLLVL.

The V and J genes are TRBV6-5 and TRBJ1-3; D uncertain. Germline V CDR1 and CDR2: MNHEY, SVGAGI. This CDR3 spans 13 amino acids. The germline V and J ends were trimmed by 5 bases and 0 bases, with 5 bases remaining between them. The CDR3 DNA reads TGTGCCAGCAGTATGGTCTCTGGAAACACCATATATTTT. Residues: CASSMVSGNTIYF.

The chain combines TRBV5-4 with TRBJ2-6; TRBD1 aligns across 8 bases. The CDR3 runs to 17 residues. Trimming removed 5 bases from V and 0 bases from J; junction bases left unmatched: 7. Germline CDR1 and CDR2: SGHNT and YYREEE (reference sequence). In DNA form, the CDR3 reads TGTGCCAGCAGTCCGGGACAGGCTAACTCTGGGGCCAACGTCCTGACTTTC. As protein: CASSPGQANSGANVLTF.

V is TRBV6-5 and J is TRBJ2-3; 7 nucleotides match TRBD2. The CDR3 consists of 15 residues. V shed 7 bases and J 2 bases; nucleotides not matched to a gene: 9. CDR1 and CDR2 from the germline V gene are MNHEY and SVGAGI. DNA for the CDR3: TGTGCCAGCACATTAAGCGGGGAGTTCACAGATACGCAGTATTTT. Residues: CASTLSGEFTDTQYF.

The V and J genes are TRBV5-1 and TRBJ2-1; 7 nucleotides match TRBD1. Germline values: CDR1 SGHRS, CDR2 YFSETQ. This CDR3 has 16 amino acids. J lost 7 bases, V lost 4 bases, and 14 bases had no gene match. CDR3 residues: CASSTGQAQGDNEQFF. Written as DNA, the CDR3 is TGCGCCAGCAGCACTGGACAGGCCCAGGGTGATAATGAGCAGTTCTTC.

As DNA, the CDR3 is TGTGCCAGCAGTTTCGTCAGGGGCGCAAAGCCCCAGCATTTT. It encodes CASSFVRGAKPQHF. The chain couples TRBV28 to TRBJ1-5, with D possibly TRBD1 on 6 matching bases. Trimming stripped 3 bases from V and 8 bases from J, with 14 bases between. The CDR3 runs to 14 residues. The germline V gene encodes CDR1 MDHEN and CDR2 SYDVKM.

The chain links TRBV6-5 to TRBJ1-6; D remains unclear. The CDR3 sequence is 13 residues long. V was shortened by 8 bases and J by 10 bases, with 15 bases between the two germline ends. CDR1 and CDR2 (germline): MNHEY, SVGAGI. CDR3 in amino acids: CASRTLGGSPLHF. For the CDR3, the DNA is TGTGCCAGCCGAACGTTGGGAGGATCACCCCTCCACTTT.

This clone was seen just once. Other DNA sequences in the same sample also yield this CDR3. The chain links TRBV5-1 to TRBJ2-3; D gene uncertain. From germline, CDR1 is SGHRS and CDR2 YFSETQ. The length of the CDR3 is 12 residues. Deletions cut 2 bases from V and 2 bases from J, with 3 bases between. CDR3 nucleotides: TGCGCCAGCAGCTTAAACACAGATACGCAGTATTTT. It specifies CASSLNTDTQYF.

The chain is built from TRBV5-5 and TRBJ2-7; tentative D call: TRBD1 (5 bases). Germline lookup yields CDR1 SGHKS and CDR2 YYEKEE (reference sequence). The CDR3 is 12 amino acids. Trimming took off 4 bases at V and 6 bases at J, with 11 bases between the two ends. The CDR3 DNA follows: TGTGCCAGCAGCGGAATCAGGGCCGAGCAGTACTTC. Amino acid sequence: CASSGIRAEQYF.

The CDR3 sequence: CASSLLTTSNYGYTF. For the CDR3, the DNA is TGTGCCAGCAGTTTATTAACAACTTCTAACTATGGCTACACCTTC. The V and J genes are TRBV28 and TRBJ1-2; D is uncertain. The CDR3 is 15 residues long. Germline values: CDR1 MDHEN, CDR2 SYDVKM. V lost 1 base and J 0 bases, leaving 9 bases between the germline ends.

Notes on this clone: The germline gene is not matched at one end of the junction; a read error may be the cause. V is TRBV29-1 and J is TRBJ2-1, with a possible D match to TRBD1 (7 bases). CDR3 size: 15 residues. CDR1 is SQVTM and CDR2 is ANQGSEA in the germline V gene. The CDR3 coding sequence is TGCAGCGTTGGGGGATCGACAGGGAGGTACAGTGAGCAGTTCTTC. Its translation is CSVGGSTGRYSEQFF.